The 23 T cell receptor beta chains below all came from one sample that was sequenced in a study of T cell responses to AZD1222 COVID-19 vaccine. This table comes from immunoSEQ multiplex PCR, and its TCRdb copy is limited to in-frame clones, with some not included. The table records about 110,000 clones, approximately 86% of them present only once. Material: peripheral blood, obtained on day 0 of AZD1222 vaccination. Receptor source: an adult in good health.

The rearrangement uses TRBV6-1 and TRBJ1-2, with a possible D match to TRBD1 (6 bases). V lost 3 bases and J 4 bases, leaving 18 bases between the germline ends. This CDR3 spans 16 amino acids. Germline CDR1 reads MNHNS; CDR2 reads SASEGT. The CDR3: CASSDTGKRTTYGYTF. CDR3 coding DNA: TGTGCCAGCAGTGACACAGGGAAGAGAACCACCTATGGCTACACCTTC.

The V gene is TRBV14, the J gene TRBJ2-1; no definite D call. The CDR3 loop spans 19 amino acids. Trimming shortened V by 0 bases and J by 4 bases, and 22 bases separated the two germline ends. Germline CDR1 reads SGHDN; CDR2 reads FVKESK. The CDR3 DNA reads TGTGCCAGCAGCCAAGATTGGCCCCTATTGGTAGGCACGTACAATGAGCAGTTCTTC. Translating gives CASSQDWPLLVGTYNEQFF.

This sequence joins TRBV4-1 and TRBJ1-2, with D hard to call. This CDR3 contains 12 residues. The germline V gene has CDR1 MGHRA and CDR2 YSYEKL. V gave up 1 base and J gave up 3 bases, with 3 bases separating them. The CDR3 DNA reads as TGCGCCAGCAGCCAAGTCGACTATGGCTACACCTTC. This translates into CASSQVDYGYTF.

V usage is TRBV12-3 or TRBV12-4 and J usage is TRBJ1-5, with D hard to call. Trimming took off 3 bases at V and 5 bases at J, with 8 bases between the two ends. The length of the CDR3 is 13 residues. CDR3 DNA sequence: TGTGCCAGCAGTTTGAACGGGGATCAGCCCCAGCATTTT. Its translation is CASSLNGDQPQHF.

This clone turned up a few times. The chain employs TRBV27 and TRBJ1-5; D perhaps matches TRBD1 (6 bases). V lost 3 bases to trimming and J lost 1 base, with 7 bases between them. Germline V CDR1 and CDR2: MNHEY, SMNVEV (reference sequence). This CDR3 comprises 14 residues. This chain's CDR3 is CASSFTGSNQPQHF. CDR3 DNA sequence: TGTGCCAGCAGTTTTACAGGGAGCAATCAGCCCCAGCATTTT.

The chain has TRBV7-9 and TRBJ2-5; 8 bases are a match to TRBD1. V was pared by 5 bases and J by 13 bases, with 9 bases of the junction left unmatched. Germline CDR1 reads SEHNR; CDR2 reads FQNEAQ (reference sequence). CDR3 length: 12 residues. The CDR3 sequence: CASSQEAGGRYF. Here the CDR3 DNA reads TGTGCCAGCAGCCAAGAGGCAGGGGGCCGGTACTTC.

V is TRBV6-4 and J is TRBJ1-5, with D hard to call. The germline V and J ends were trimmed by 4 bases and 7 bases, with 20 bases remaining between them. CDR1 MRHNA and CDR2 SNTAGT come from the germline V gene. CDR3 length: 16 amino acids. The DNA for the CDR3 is TGTGCCAGCAGTGCCCAACGCCCGATAGCTGGGCAGCCCCAGCATTTT. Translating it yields CASSAQRPIAGQPQHF.

The CDR3 region is CASSGQRAYGYTF. The CDR3 nucleotides read TGTGCCAGTTCGGGACAGCGGGCCTATGGCTACACCTTC. This chain uses TRBV19 with TRBJ1-2, with TRBD1 identical over 7 bases. V dropped 8 bases and J dropped 4; count of bases not matched to a gene: 7. Looked up from germline, CDR1 is LNHDA and CDR2 is SQIVND (reference sequence). The CDR3 consists of 13 residues. Full variable domain (outside the CDR3, taken from reference TRBV19 and TRBJ1-2): DGGITQSPKYLFRKEGQNVTLSCEQNLNHDAMYWYRQDPGQGLRLIYYSQIVNDFQKGDIAEGYSVSREKKESFPLTVTSAQKNPTAFYLCASSGQRAYGYTFGSGTRLTVV.

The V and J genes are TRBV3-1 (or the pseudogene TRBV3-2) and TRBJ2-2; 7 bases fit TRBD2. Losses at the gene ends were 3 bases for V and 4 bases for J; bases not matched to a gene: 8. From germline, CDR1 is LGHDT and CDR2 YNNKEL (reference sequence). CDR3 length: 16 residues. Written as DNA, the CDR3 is TGTGCCAGCAGCCAGGGGGAGGGCCCGGGCACCGGGGAGCTGTTTTTT. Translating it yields CASSQGEGPGTGELFF.

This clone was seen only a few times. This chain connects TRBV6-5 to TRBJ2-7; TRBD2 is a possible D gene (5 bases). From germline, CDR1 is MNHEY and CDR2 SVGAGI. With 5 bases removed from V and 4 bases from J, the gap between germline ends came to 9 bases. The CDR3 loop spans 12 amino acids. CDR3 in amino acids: CASSTGKYEQYF. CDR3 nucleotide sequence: TGTGCCAGCAGTACGGGGAAATACGAGCAGTACTTC.

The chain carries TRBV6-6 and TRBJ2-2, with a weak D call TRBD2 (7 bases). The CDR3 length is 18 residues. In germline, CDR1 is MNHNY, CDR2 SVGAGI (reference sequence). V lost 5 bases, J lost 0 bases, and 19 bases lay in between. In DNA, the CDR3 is TGTGCCAGCAGTCGTCTTGGCCGGGGGGCCACGAACACCGGGGAGCTGTTTTTT. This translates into CASSRLGRGATNTGELFF.

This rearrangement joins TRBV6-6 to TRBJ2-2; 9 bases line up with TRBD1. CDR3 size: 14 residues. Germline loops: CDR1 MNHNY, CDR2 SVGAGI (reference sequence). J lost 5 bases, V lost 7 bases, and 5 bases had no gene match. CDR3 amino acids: CASTVQGATGELFF. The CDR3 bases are TGTGCCAGCACTGTACAGGGGGCTACCGGGGAGCTGTTTTTT.

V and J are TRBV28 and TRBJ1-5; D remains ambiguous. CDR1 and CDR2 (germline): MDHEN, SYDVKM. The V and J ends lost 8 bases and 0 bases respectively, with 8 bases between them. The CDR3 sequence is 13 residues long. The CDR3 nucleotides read TGTGCCAGCCGAGATTATAGCAATCAGCCCCAGCATTTT. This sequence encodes CASRDYSNQPQHF.

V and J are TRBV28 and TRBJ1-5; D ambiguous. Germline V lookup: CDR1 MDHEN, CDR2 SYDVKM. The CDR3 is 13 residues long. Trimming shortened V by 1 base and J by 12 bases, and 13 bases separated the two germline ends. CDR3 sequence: CASSLSADGIQHF. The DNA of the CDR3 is TGTGCCAGCAGTTTATCGGCCGATGGAATCCAGCATTTT.

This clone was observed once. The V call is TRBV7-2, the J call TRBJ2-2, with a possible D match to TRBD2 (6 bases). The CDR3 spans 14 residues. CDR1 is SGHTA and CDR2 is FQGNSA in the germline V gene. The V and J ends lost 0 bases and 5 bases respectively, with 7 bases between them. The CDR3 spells CASSLALATGELFF. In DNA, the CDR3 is TGTGCCAGCAGCTTAGCGCTAGCGACCGGGGAGCTGTTTTTT.

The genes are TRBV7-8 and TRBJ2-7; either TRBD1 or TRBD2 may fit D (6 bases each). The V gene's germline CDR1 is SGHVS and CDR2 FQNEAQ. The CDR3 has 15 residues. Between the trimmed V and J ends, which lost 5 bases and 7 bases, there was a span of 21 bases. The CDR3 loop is CASSRQTGGGGEQYF. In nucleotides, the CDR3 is TGTGCCAGCAGCCGACAGACAGGTGGAGGGGGGGAGCAGTACTTC.

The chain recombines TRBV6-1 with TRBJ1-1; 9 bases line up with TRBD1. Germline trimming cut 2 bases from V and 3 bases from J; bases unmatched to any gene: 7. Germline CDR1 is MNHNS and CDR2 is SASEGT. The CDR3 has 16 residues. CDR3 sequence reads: CASSERGQGWDTEAFF. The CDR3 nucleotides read TGTGCCAGCAGTGAACGGGGACAGGGTTGGGACACTGAAGCTTTCTTT.

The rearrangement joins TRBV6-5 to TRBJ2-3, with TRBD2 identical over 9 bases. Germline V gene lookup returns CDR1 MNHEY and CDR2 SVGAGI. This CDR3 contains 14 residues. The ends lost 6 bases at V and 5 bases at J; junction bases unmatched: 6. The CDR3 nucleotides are TGTGCCAGCAGGAAAGCGGGGGGTGTAGATACGCAGTATTTT. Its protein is CASRKAGGVDTQYF.

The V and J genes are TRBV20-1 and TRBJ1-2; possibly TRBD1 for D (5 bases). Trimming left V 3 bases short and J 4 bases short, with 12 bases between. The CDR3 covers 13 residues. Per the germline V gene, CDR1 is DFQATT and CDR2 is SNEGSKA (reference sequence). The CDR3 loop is CSASTGTVYGYTF. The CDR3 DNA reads TGCAGTGCTAGTACCGGGACGGTCTATGGCTACACCTTC.

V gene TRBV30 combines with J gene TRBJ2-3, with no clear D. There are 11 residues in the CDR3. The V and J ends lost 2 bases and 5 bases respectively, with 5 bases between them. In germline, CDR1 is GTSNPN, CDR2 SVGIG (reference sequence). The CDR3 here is CAWSSLDTQYF. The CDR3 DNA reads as TGTGCCTGGAGTTCCTTAGATACGCAGTATTTT.

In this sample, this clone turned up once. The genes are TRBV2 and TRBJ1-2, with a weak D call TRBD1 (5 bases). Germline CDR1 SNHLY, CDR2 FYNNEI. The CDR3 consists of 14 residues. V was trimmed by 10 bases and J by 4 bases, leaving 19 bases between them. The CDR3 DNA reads TGTGCCAACACCAGGGCGGCGACCATCTATGGCTACACCTTC. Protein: CANTRAATIYGYTF.

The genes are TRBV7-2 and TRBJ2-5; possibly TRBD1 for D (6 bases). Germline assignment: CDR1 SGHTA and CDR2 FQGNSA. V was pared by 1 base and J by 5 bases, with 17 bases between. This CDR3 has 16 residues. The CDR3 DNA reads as TGTGCCAGCAGCTTAGGAGCGCTGGACAGCACCGAGACCCAGTACTTC. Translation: CASSLGALDSTETQYF. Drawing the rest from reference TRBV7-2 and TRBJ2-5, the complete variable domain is GAGVSQSPSNKVTEKGKDVELRCDPISGHTALYWYRQSLGQGLEFLIYFQGNSAPDKSGLPSDRFSAERTGGSVSTLTIQRTQQEDSAVYLCASSLGALDSTETQYFGPGTRLLVL.

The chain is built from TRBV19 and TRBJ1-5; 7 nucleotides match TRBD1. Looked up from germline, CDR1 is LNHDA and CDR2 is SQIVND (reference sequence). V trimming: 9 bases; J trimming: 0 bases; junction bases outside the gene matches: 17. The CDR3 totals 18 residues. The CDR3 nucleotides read TGTGCCAGCAAGGGGAGGGCAGGGGGACGTTATAGCAATCAGCCCCAGCATTTT. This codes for CASKGRAGGRYSNQPQHF.